This T cell receptor (beta chain) is from a study of control samples from healthy donors and cancer patients. TCRdb keeps only in-frame clones here, not all; method: immunoSEQ multiplex PCR. The data show more than 110,000 clones, with approximately 91% seen just once and roughly 10% held by the top ten. CDR3 size: 14 residues. Germline assignment: CDR1 SGHTA and CDR2 FQGNSA. V lost 1 base and J lost 5, with 12 bases in between. The TCR sequence derives from a woman aged 25 to 39 in good health. The sample taken for sequencing was blood. This chain connects TRBV7-2 to TRBJ2-7, with a weak D call TRBD1 (5 bases). The CDR3 sequence: CASSLESGYDEQYF. The CDR3 bases are TGTGCCAGCAGCTTAGAGTCAGGGTACGACGAGCAGTACTTC.